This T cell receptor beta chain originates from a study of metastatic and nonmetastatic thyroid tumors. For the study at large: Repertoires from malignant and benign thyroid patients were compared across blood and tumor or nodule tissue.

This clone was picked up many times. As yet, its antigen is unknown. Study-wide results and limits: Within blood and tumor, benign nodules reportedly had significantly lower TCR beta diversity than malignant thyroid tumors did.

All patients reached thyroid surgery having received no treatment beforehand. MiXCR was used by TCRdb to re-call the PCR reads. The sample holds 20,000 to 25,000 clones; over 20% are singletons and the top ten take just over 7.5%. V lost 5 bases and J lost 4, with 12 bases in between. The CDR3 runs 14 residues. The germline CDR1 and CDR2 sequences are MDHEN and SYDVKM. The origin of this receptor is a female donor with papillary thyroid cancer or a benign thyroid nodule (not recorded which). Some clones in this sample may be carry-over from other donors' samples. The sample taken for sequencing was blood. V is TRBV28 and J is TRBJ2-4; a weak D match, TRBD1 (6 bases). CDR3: CASSPGGLKNIQYF. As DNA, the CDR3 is TGTGCCAGCAGTCCTGGGGGCCTAAAAAACATTCAGTACTTC.